These 21 T cell receptor beta chains share one sample of origin, sequenced in a study of naive and memory T cell subsets. Two oligonucleotides, mixed equimolar, formed the beta constant-region primer covering TRBC1 and TRBC2. Nested alpha and beta constant-region primers with the SP2 primer drove four PCR rounds on ligated cDNA. MiXCR was run by TCRdb on the UMI-ligation and nested PCR reads, yielding one entry per CDR3 protein. This sample has 120,000 or so distinct CDR3 sequences, with 36% found just once. Sequencing was done on a sample of central memory CD4+ T cells from blood. These TCRs come from a human donor in good health.

The chain joins TRBV15 to TRBJ1-1; 7 nucleotides agree with TRBD1. Germline V gives CDR1 LNHNV, CDR2 YYDKDF (reference sequence). V lost 2 bases to trimming and J lost 1 base; unmatched junction nucleotides: 4. The CDR3 runs 15 residues. The CDR3 loop reads CATSRSTGPNTEAFF. DNA for the CDR3: TGTGCCACCAGCAGATCGACAGGGCCGAACACTGAAGCTTTCTTT.

The CDR3 DNA reads TGTGCCAGCAGCCCGAGGACAGGGACCTACGAGCAGTACTTC. It yields the protein CASSPRTGTYEQYF. The gene calls are TRBV6-6 and TRBJ2-7; 8 bases are a match to TRBD1. Germline values: CDR1 MNHNY, CDR2 SVGAGI (reference sequence). After removal of 6 bases from V and 2 bases from J, the junction contained 6 bases not matched to a gene. This CDR3 is 14 amino acids long.

The gene calls are TRBV11-2 and TRBJ1-2; D gene ambiguous. The CDR3 runs 13 residues. The V gene's germline CDR1 is SGHAT and CDR2 FQNNGV. V lost 3 bases and J 0 bases, leaving 5 bases between the germline ends. Here the CDR3 reads CASSFDTNYGYTF. The CDR3 DNA sequence: TGTGCCAGCAGCTTCGACACTAACTATGGCTACACCTTC.

This clonotype was seen just once. Since no conserved phenylalanine or tryptophan closes the CDR3, a read error is the likely cause. The chain employs TRBV5-1 and TRBJ2-1; TRBD2 matches at 7 bases. Germline V CDR1 and CDR2: SGHRS, YFSETQ. The CDR3 sequence is 15 residues long. The V segment lost 4 bases and the J segment 1 base; nucleotides outside the gene matches: 5. CDR3 nucleotides: TGCGCCAGCAGCGGCGGGAGTCTTTCCTACAATGAGCAGTTCTCC. Translated: CASSGGSLSYNEQFS.

The table lists this clonotype with a few counts. V and J are TRBV7-8 and TRBJ1-5; D gene unclear. The V and J ends lost 4 bases and 4 bases respectively, with 14 bases between them. Germline CDR1 and CDR2: SGHVS and FQNEAQ. There are 15 residues in the CDR3. The CDR3 sequence: CASSSQTHLNQPQHF. The DNA of the CDR3 is TGTGCCAGCAGCTCACAAACGCACCTTAATCAGCCCCAGCATTTT.

The chain joins TRBV29-1 to TRBJ2-1; 15 nucleotides agree with TRBD2. The CDR3 extends over 13 amino acids. V shed 7 bases, J shed 9 bases, and the junction held 4 bases outside the gene matches. In germline, CDR1 is SQVTM, CDR2 ANQGSEA. CDR3 coding DNA: TGCAGCGGGAAGGGACTAGCGGGAGGTGAGCAGTTCTTC. Translation gives CSGKGLAGGEQFF.

In its sample, this clonotype was seen a few times. This chain uses TRBV6-5 with TRBJ1-1; 7 positions agree with TRBD1. Germline CDR1 and CDR2: MNHEY and SVGAGI. The trim removed 5 bases at V and 5 bases at J, leaving 5 bases unmatched. This CDR3 has 13 residues. In DNA, the CDR3 is TGTGCCAGCAGTACGGAGGACAGGACTGAAGCTTTCTTT. Its protein is CASSTEDRTEAFF.

The sample holds a few counts of this clonotype. The chain combines TRBV19 with TRBJ2-1, with D maybe TRBD1 (6 bases). CDR3 length equals 18 residues. The germline CDR1 and CDR2 sequences are LNHDA and SQIVND (reference sequence). Trimming pared 1 base from V and 0 bases from J, leaving 16 bases between. This CDR3 reads CASSIAPIQGYSYNEQFF. DNA of the CDR3: TGTGCCAGTAGTATAGCCCCCATACAGGGATACTCCTACAATGAGCAGTTCTTC.

This clonotype was recorded a few times. The J gene is TRBJ2-5, the V gene TRBV7-9; D assignment may be TRBD1 or TRBD2 (6 bases each). Germline V gene data show CDR1 as SEHNR and CDR2 as FQNEAQ (reference sequence). The CDR3 extends over 19 amino acids. V was pared by 1 base and J by 4 bases, with 25 bases between. The CDR3 sequence is CASSLDLSWGARVGETQYF. CDR3 in DNA: TGTGCCAGCAGCTTAGATCTTTCGTGGGGGGCTAGAGTCGGAGAGACCCAGTACTTC. Full variable domain (rest looked up from reference TRBV7-9 and TRBJ2-5): DTGVSQNPRHKITKRGQNVTFRCDPISEHNRLYWYRQTLGQGPEFLTYFQNEAQLEKSRLLSDRFSAERPKGSFSTLEIQRTEQGDSAMYLCASSLDLSWGARVGETQYFGPGTRLLVL.

This rearrangement joins TRBV28 to TRBJ1-1, with 9 bases aligning to TRBD1. The CDR3 runs to 13 residues. Germline loops: CDR1 MDHEN, CDR2 SYDVKM. V was pared by 3 bases and J by 4 bases, with 0 bases of the junction left unmatched. In DNA, the CDR3 is TGTGCCAGCAGTTTGGGACAGGGCACTGAAGCTTTCTTT. Protein: CASSLGQGTEAFF.

In this sample, this clonotype turned up many times. CDR3 sequence reads: CSASYLYEQYF. CDR3 in DNA: TGCAGTGCCAGCTATCTTTACGAGCAGTACTTC. This chain connects TRBV20-1 to TRBJ2-7; D is unclear. Germline CDR1 is DFQATT and CDR2 is SNEGSKA (reference sequence). V was trimmed by 6 bases and J by 4 bases, leaving 10 bases between them. The CDR3 covers 11 residues.

This rearrangement joins TRBV20-1 to TRBJ2-1; 7 bases line up with TRBD1. The junction had 0 bases not matched to a gene; V was cut back by 4 bases and J by 3 bases. Germline CDR1 and CDR2: DFQATT and SNEGSKA (reference sequence). The CDR3 has 12 amino acids. The CDR3 sequence is CSATGGYNEQFF. The CDR3 coding sequence is TGCAGTGCTACAGGGGGCTACAATGAGCAGTTCTTC.

This clonotype was seen a handful of times. The rearrangement joins TRBV7-9 to TRBJ2-2; 8 bases are shared with TRBD1. This CDR3 is built from 14 residues. The germline V gene encodes CDR1 SEHNR and CDR2 FQNEAQ (reference sequence). The V gene end was trimmed by 6 bases and the J gene end by 2 bases; junction bases not matched to a gene: 2. The DNA of the CDR3 is TGTGCCAGCAGGGGACAGGTTAACACCGGGGAGCTGTTTTTT. Translating gives CASRGQVNTGELFF.

This clonotype was seen a single time. J is TRBJ2-7 and V is TRBV5-6, with D hard to call. From germline, CDR1 is SGHDT and CDR2 YYEEEE. Trimming took 0 bases from V and 3 from J, leaving 10 bases between them. The CDR3 runs to 14 residues. The CDR3 spells CASSLGQENYEQYF. The CDR3 nucleotides read TGTGCCAGCAGCTTGGGCCAGGAAAACTACGAGCAGTACTTC.

The chain employs TRBV20-1 and TRBJ2-3; possibly TRBD1 or TRBD2 for D (5 bases each). The germline gives CDR1 DFQATT, CDR2 SNEGSKA (reference sequence). CDR3 length equals 12 residues. The germline V and J ends were trimmed by 4 bases and 7 bases, with 12 bases remaining between them. CDR3: CSAMGPRNTQYF. The CDR3 nucleotides read TGCAGTGCTATGGGACCCAGGAATACGCAGTATTTT.

V and J are TRBV19 and TRBJ2-1; weak D call: TRBD2 (6 bases). The V and J ends lost 3 bases and 4 bases respectively, with 10 bases between them. Germline lookup yields CDR1 LNHDA and CDR2 SQIVND (reference sequence). The CDR3 has 14 amino acids. The CDR3 region has the DNA TGTGCCAGTAGTATCTGGGGGACTTACAATGAGCAGTTCTTC. Protein product: CASSIWGTYNEQFF.

In its sample, this clonotype was seen a few times. This chain joins TRBV4-1 and TRBJ2-1; D ambiguous. Trimming left V 0 bases short and J 8 bases short, with 8 bases between. Germline values: CDR1 MGHRA, CDR2 YSYEKL. CDR3 length equals 13 residues. Here the CDR3 DNA reads TGCGCCAGCAGCCAAGAACAGCAGTATGAGCAGTTCTTC. Translated: CASSQEQQYEQFF.

The chain joins TRBV18 to TRBJ2-1; 9 nucleotides agree with TRBD2. J was trimmed by 9 bases and V by 2 bases; bases with no gene match: 11. CDR1 and CDR2 (germline): KGHSH, LQKENI. The CDR3 is 16 amino acids. Here the CDR3 reads CASSPSSGRLTGEQFF. The CDR3 region has the DNA TGTGCCAGCTCACCATCGAGCGGGAGGTTGACTGGTGAGCAGTTCTTC. Combining the CDR3 with reference TRBV18 and TRBJ2-1 gives the whole variable domain NAGVMQNPRHLVRRRGQEARLRCSPMKGHSHVYWYRQLPEEGLKFMVYLQKENIIDESGMPKERFSAEFPKEGPSILRIQQVVRGDSAAYFCASSPSSGRLTGEQFFGPGTRLTVL.

This clonotype has at least ten counts. The V and J genes are TRBV28 and TRBJ2-3; TRBD2 matches at 11 bases. The CDR3 length is 17 residues. Trimming removed 2 bases from V and 4 bases from J; junction bases left unmatched: 8. Germline values: CDR1 MDHEN, CDR2 SYDVKM. The CDR3 reads CASSLLTSGRGSDTQYF. The DNA for the CDR3 is TGTGCCAGCAGTTTACTCACTAGCGGGAGAGGCTCAGATACGCAGTATTTT.

The gene calls are TRBV5-1 and TRBJ2-1; 10 bases fit TRBD2. From germline, CDR1 is SGHRS and CDR2 YFSETQ. The CDR3 totals 15 residues. V was pared by 1 base and J by 10 bases, with 8 bases of the junction left unmatched. Written as DNA, the CDR3 is TGCGCCAGCAGCTTGACTAGCGGGAATTTGCACGAGCAGTTCTTC. Translating it yields CASSLTSGNLHEQFF. Full variable domain (missing parts from reference TRBV5-1 and TRBJ2-1): KAGVTQTPRYLIKTRGQQVTLSCSPISGHRSVSWYQQTPGQGLQFLFEYFSETQRNKGNFPGRFSGRQFSNSRSEMNVSTLELGDSALYLCASSLTSGNLHEQFFGPGTRLTVL.

The rearrangement links TRBV5-1 to TRBJ2-7; 11 bases fit TRBD2. This CDR3 has 17 amino acids. Germline CDR1 and CDR2: SGHRS and YFSETQ. Trimming cost V 3 bases and J 2 bases; bases outside gene matches: 10. The CDR3 here is CASSYPPGTSGTYEQYF. As DNA, the CDR3 is TGCGCCAGCAGCTACCCGCCCGGGACTAGCGGTACCTACGAGCAGTACTTC.